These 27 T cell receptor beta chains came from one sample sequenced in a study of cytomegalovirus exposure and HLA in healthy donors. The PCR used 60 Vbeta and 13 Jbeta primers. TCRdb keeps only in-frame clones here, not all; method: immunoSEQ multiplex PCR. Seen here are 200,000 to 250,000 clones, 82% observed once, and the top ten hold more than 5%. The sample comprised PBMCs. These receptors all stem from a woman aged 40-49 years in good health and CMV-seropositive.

The DNA of the CDR3 is TGTGCCAGCGGACTACAGTCTGGCACTGAAGCTTTCTTT. Amino acid sequence: CASGLQSGTEAFF. The genes are TRBV6-6 and TRBJ1-1, with D unresolved. This CDR3 has 13 amino acids. Trimming pared 8 bases from V and 4 bases from J, leaving 14 bases between. Germline V gene sequence: CDR1 MNHNY, CDR2 SVGAGI (reference sequence).

CDR3 coding DNA: TGTGCCAGTAGTATGGCCGGACAAGCGAATGAAAAACTGTTTTTT. It specifies CASSMAGQANEKLFF. The gene calls are TRBV19 and TRBJ1-4; D might be TRBD1 (5 bases). V lost 3 bases and J lost 5, with 13 bases in between. The CDR3 has 15 residues. The V gene's germline CDR1 is LNHDA and CDR2 SQIVND (reference sequence).

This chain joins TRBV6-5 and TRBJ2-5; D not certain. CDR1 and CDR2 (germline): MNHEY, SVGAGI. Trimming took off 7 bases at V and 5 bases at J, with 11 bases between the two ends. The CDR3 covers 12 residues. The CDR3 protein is CASTEPPETQYF. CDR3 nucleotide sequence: TGTGCCAGCACTGAGCCTCCGGAGACCCAGTACTTC.

The CDR3 DNA is TGTGCCAGCAGCGTTAGGACAGGGGAGGCCGGGGAGCTGTTTTTT. It is translated as CASSVRTGEAGELFF. This chain uses TRBV9 with TRBJ2-2, with 9 bases lining up with TRBD1. Germline CDR1 SGDLS, CDR2 YYNGEE. The J segment lost 6 bases and the V segment lost 2 bases, leaving 5 bases of the junction unmatched. This CDR3 contains 15 residues.

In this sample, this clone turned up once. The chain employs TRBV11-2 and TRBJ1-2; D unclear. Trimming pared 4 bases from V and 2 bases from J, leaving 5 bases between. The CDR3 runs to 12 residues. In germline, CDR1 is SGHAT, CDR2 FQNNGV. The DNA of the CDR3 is TGTGCCAGCAGCTACACCAACTATGGCTACACCTTC. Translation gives CASSYTNYGYTF.

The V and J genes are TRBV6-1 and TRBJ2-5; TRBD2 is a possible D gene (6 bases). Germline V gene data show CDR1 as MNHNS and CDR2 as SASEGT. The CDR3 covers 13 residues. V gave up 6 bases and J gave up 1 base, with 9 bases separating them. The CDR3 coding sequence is TGTGCCAGCAGATTTAGCGGCCAAGAGACCCAGTACTTC. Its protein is CASRFSGQETQYF.

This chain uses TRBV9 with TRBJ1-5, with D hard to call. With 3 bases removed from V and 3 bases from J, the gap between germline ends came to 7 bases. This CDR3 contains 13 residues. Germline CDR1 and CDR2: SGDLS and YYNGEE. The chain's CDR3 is CASSETINQPQHF. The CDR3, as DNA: TGTGCCAGCAGCGAAACTATCAATCAGCCCCAGCATTTT.

The CDR3 bases are TGTGCCTGGAGCGGGGACAGGGACGATGAAAAACTGTTTTTT. This codes for CAWSGDRDDEKLFF. V usage is TRBV30 and J usage is TRBJ1-4; TRBD1 agrees at 9 bases. This CDR3 spans 14 amino acids. Germline CDR1 and CDR2: GTSNPN and SVGIG (reference sequence). J gave up 6 bases and V 3 bases, and 5 bases lay outside the gene matches.

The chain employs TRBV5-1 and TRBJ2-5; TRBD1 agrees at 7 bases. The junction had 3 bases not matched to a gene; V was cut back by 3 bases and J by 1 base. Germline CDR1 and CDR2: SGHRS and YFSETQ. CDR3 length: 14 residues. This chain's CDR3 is CASSSTGAQETQYF. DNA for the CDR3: TGCGCCAGCAGCTCTACAGGGGCCCAAGAGACCCAGTACTTC. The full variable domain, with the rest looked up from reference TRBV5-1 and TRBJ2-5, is KAGVTQTPRYLIKTRGQQVTLSCSPISGHRSVSWYQQTPGQGLQFLFEYFSETQRNKGNFPGRFSGRQFSNSRSEMNVSTLELGDSALYLCASSSTGAQETQYFGPGTRLLVL.

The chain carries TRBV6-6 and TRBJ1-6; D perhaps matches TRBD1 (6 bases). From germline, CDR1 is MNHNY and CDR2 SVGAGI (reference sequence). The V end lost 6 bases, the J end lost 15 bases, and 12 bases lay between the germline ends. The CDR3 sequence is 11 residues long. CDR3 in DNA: TGTGCCAGCAGCAGCGAAGGGGGCCTCCACTTT. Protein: CASSSEGGLHF.

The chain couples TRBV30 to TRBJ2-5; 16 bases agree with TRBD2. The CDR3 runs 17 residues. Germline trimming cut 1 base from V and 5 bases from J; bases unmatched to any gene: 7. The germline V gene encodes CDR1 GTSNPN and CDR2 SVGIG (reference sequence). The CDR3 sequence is CAWSGGLAGGSGETQYF. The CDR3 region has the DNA TGTGCCTGGAGTGGGGGACTAGCGGGGGGGTCGGGGGAGACCCAGTACTTC.

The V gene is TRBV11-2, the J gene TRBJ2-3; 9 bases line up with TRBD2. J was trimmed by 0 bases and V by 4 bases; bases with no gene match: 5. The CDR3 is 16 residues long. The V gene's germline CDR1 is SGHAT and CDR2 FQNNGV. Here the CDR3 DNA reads TGTGCCAGCAGCTCCAGACTAGCGGTTAGCACAGATACGCAGTATTTT. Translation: CASSSRLAVSTDTQYF. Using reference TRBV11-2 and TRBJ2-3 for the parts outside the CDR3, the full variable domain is EAGVAQSPRYKIIEKRQSVAFWCNPISGHATLYWYQQILGQGPKLLIQFQNNGVVDDSQLPKDRFSAERLKGVDSTLKIQPAKLEDSAVYLCASSSRLAVSTDTQYFGPGTRLTVL.

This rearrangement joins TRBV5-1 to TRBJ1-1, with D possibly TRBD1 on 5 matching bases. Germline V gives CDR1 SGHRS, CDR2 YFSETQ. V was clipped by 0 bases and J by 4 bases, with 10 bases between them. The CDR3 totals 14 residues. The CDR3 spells CASSLVSGGTEAFF. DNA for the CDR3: TGCGCCAGCAGCTTGGTATCGGGGGGCACTGAAGCTTTCTTT. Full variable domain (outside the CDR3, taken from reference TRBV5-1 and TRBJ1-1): KAGVTQTPRYLIKTRGQQVTLSCSPISGHRSVSWYQQTPGQGLQFLFEYFSETQRNKGNFPGRFSGRQFSNSRSEMNVSTLELGDSALYLCASSLVSGGTEAFFGQGTRLTVV.

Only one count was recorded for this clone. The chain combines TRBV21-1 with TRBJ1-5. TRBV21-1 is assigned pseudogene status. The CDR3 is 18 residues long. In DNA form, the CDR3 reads TGTGCCAGCAGCAAAGGTGACGCAGGGGACTATAGCAATCAGCCCCAGCATTTT. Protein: CASSKGDAGDYSNQPQHF.

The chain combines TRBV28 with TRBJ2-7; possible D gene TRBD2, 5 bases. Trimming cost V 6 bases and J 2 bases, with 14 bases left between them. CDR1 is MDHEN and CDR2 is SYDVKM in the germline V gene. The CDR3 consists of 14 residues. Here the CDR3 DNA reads TGTGCCAGCAGCCCCCCAGCGGTAACCTACGAGCAGTACTTC. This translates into CASSPPAVTYEQYF.

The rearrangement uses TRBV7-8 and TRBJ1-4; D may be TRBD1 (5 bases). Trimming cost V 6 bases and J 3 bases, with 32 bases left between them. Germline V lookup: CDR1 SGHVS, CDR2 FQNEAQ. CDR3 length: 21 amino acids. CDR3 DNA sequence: TGTGCCAGCAGTTTCCCCCGGTCCAGGGTAGGAGAGGTAGCGGCTAATGAAAAACTGTTTTTT. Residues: CASSFPRSRVGEVAANEKLFF.

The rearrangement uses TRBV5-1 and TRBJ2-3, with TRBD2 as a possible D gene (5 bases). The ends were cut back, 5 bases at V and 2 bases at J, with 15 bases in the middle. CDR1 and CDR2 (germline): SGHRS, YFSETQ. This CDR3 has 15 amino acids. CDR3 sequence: CASRPTGGYTDTQYF. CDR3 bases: TGCGCCAGCAGGCCTACTGGCGGGTACACAGATACGCAGTATTTT.

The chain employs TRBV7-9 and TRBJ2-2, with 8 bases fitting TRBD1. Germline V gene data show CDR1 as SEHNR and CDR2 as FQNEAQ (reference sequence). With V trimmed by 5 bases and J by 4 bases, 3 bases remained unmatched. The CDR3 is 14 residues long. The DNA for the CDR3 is TGTGCCAGCAGCCCGACAGGGGCCACCGGGGAGCTGTTTTTT. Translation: CASSPTGATGELFF.

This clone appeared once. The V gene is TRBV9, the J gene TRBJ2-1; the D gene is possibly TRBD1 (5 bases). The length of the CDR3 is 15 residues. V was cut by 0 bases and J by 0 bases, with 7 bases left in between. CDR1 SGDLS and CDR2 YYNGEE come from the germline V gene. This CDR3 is CASSVARVSYNEQFF. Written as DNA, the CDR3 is TGTGCCAGCAGCGTAGCCAGGGTCTCCTACAATGAGCAGTTCTTC.

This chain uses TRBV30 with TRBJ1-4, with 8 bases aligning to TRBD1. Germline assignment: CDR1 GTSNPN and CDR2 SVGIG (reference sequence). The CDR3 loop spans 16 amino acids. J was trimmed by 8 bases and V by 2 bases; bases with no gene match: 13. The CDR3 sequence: CAWSSRQGKKGEKLFF. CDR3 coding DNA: TGTGCCTGGAGTTCTAGACAGGGGAAAAAAGGGGAAAAACTGTTTTTT.

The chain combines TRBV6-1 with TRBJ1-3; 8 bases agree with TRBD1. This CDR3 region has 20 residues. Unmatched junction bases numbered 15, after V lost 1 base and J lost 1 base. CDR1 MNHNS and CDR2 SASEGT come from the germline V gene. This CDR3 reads CASSEVLGTGRSGSGNTIYF. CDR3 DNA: TGTGCCAGCAGTGAAGTTTTAGGGACAGGCAGGTCGGGGTCTGGAAACACCATATATTTT.

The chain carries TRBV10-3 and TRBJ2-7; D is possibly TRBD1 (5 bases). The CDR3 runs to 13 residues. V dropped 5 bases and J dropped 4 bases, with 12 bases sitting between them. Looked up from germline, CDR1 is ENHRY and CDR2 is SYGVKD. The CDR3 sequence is CAISQTALYEQYF. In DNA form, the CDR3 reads TGTGCCATCAGTCAGACAGCCTTATACGAGCAGTACTTC.

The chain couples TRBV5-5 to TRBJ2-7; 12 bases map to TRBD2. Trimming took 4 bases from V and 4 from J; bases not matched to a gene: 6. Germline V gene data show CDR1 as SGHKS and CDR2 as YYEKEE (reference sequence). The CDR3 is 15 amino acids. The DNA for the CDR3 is TGTGCCAGCAGCATCGGACTAGCGGGGTCGTACGAGCAGTACTTC. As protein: CASSIGLAGSYEQYF.

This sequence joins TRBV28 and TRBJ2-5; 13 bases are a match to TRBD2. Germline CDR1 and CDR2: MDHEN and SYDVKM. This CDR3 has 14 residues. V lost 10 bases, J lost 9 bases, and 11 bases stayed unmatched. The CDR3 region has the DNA TGTGCCACCTTACTAGCGGGGGGGCCTCGGGCCCAGTACTTC. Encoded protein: CATLLAGGPRAQYF.

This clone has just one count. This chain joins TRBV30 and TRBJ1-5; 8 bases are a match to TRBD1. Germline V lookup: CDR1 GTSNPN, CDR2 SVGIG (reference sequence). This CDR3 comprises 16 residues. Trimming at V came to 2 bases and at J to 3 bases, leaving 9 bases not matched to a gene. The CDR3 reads CAWSPRTGRTNQPQHF. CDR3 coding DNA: TGTGCCTGGAGTCCTAGGACAGGGAGGACCAATCAGCCCCAGCATTTT.

The CDR3: CASSQGGNQPQHF. The CDR3 region has the DNA TGTGCCAGCAGTCAGGGGGGAAATCAGCCCCAGCATTTT. This chain connects TRBV7-3 to TRBJ1-5, with TRBD1 matching 7 bases. Trimming at V came to 6 bases and at J to 4 bases, leaving 3 bases not matched to a gene. The CDR3 length is 13 residues. Germline V gene data show CDR1 as SGHTA and CDR2 as FQGTGA. Complete variable domain (other parts from reference TRBV7-3 and TRBJ1-5): GAGVSQTPSNKVTEKGKYVELRCDPISGHTALYWYRQSLGQGPEFLIYFQGTGAADDSGLPNDRFFAVRPEGSVSTLKIQRTERGDSAVYLCASSQGGNQPQHFGDGTRLSIL.

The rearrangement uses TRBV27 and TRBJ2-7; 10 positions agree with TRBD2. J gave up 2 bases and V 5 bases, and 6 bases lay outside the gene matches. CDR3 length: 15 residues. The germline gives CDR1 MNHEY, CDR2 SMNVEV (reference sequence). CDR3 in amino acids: CASSIRLAGTYEQYF. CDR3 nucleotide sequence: TGTGCCAGCAGTATTCGACTAGCGGGCACCTACGAGCAGTACTTC.